Listed here is a single T cell receptor beta chain. Its antigen is unknown. The data originate from a study of T cell responses to AZD1222 COVID-19 vaccine. The assay was immunoSEQ multiplex PCR, and TCRdb's table has in-frame clones only and misses some. This repertoire shows more than 100,000 clones, approximately 85% found once; its top ten account for around 6.2%. Whole-study results and caveats: Distributed over spike, vaccine-associated CD4 TCRs predominated at 160-218 and 743-854.

This specimen was peripheral blood, taken on day 0 of AZD1222 vaccination. The clonotype comes from an adult in good health.

CDR3 in amino acids: CASSLYLAGDYNEQFF. The CDR3 DNA sequence: TGTGCCAGCAGCTTGTACCTAGCGGGGGACTACAATGAGCAGTTCTTC. V is TRBV13 and J is TRBJ2-1, with 10 bases that match TRBD2. From germline, CDR1 is PRHDT and CDR2 FYEKMQ (reference sequence). CDR3 size: 16 residues. V shed 3 bases, J shed 3 bases, and the junction held 5 bases outside the gene matches.